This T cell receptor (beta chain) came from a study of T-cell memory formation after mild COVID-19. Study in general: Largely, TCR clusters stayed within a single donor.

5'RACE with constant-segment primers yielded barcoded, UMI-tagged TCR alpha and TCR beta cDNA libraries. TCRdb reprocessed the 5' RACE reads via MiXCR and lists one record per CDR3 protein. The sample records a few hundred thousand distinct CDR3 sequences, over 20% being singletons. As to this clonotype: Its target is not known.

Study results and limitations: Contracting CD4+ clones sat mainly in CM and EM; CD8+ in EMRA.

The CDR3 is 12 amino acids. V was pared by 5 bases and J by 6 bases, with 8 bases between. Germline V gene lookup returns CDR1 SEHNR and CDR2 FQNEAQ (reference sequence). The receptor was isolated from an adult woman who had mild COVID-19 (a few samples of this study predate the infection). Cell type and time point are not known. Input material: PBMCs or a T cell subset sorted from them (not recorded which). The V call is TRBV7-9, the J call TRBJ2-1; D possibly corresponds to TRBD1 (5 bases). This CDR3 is CASSTGINEQFF. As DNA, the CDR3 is TGTGCCAGCAGCACAGGAATCAATGAGCAGTTCTTC.